The sequence of this T cell receptor (beta chain) was determined in a study of blood T cell repertoires in COVID-19. Study summary: The origin of the acute and convalescent COVID-19 samples was the United States, Italy and Spain. PBMCs, B-cell-depleted T cells, or T cells provided the cDNA or gDNA that made up the material.

This CDR3 spans 14 amino acids. Trimming pared 0 bases from V and 4 bases from J, leaving 7 bases between. CDR1 is KGHSH and CDR2 is LQKENI in the germline V gene. Under the authors' procedure: Nucleated cell counts were estimated from reference gene primer amplification. Data came from immunoSEQ multiplex PCR; TCRdb stores just in-frame clones and leaves some out. V and J calls and clone size follow that table, whereas D and trimming were derived from the DNA. The sample lists approximately 150,000 clones, 75% to 90% occurring once. This chain joins TRBV18 and TRBJ2-1; D not certain. This TCR was sampled from a woman aged 60-70 years with active COVID-19. The sequencing input was peripheral blood. CDR3 nucleotides: TGTGCCAGCTCACCACCCGTCTTGTACAATGAGCAGTTCTTC. Amino acid sequence: CASSPPVLYNEQFF. Combining the CDR3 with reference TRBV18 and TRBJ2-1 gives the whole variable domain NAGVMQNPRHLVRRRGQEARLRCSPMKGHSHVYWYRQLPEEGLKFMVYLQKENIIDESGMPKERFSAEFPKEGPSILRIQQVVRGDSAAYFCASSPPVLYNEQFFGPGTRLTVL.